These 18 T cell receptor beta chains share one sample of origin, sequenced in a study of regulatory T cells in long-lasting Graves disease. Combining iRepertoire HTBI primers with Arm-PCR of CDR3 regions, the authors built TCR beta libraries. MiXCR, applied by TCRdb to the multiplex PCR reads, yields one record per CDR3 protein. The table records 620,000 or so distinct CDR3 sequences, approximately 15% of them present only once. Time point reported: newly diagnosed GD, antithyroid drugs for less than 3 months. RNA from PBMCs was the source of the TCR library. This same sample was also part of a study on T cells in Graves' hyperthyroidism and ophthalmopathy.

Material: peripheral blood mononuclear cells (PBMCs), obtained at new diagnosis, from a patient treated with antithyroid drugs. Receptor source: a woman younger than 45 with Graves disease.

This clonotype was counted many times. The V and J genes are TRBV20-1 and TRBJ2-7; unclear D gene. The germline V gene encodes CDR1 DFQATT and CDR2 SNEGSKA (reference sequence). V was pared by 0 bases and J by 2 bases, with 14 bases between. This CDR3 comprises 15 residues. The CDR3 sequence: CSARDRAGPTYEQYF. The CDR3 DNA follows: TGCAGTGCTAGAGATAGGGCCGGGCCGACCTACGAGCAGTACTTC.

Concerning this clonotype: Its ends do not fully match the called genes, so a read error is possible. The chain has TRBV10-3 and TRBJ2-2; either TRBD1 or TRBD2 may fit D (6 bases each). The CDR3 consists of 15 residues. Germline CDR1 and CDR2: ENHRY and SYGVKD. The CDR3, as DNA: TGTGCCATCGGTGAGAGGGGGGAACCCACCGGGGAGCTGTTTTTT. This gives the protein CAIGERGEPTGELFF.

The rearrangement joins TRBV5-1 to TRBJ2-6; TRBD1 matches 8 bases. The CDR3 is 18 amino acids. Per the germline V gene, CDR1 is SGHRS and CDR2 is YFSETQ. V lost 3 bases and J lost 1; bases outside the gene matches: 9. The CDR3 DNA follows: TGCGCCAGCAGCTACGGACAGGGAGCCCGATCTGGGGCCAACGTCCTGACTTTC. It specifies CASSYGQGARSGANVLTF.

This clonotype has a count of ten or more. The chain carries TRBV20-1 and TRBJ2-3; the match to TRBD2 covers 13 bases. Trimming removed 3 bases from V and 2 bases from J; junction bases left unmatched: 8. Germline V gives CDR1 DFQATT, CDR2 SNEGSKA (reference sequence). The CDR3 sequence is 17 residues long. Here the CDR3 DNA reads TGCAGTGCTAGGGCGAAGGGACTAGCGGGATTCACAGATACGCAGTATTTT. The encoded protein is CSARAKGLAGFTDTQYF.

The chain uses TRBV11-2 and TRBJ1-1; D not certain. Germline lookup yields CDR1 SGHAT and CDR2 FQNNGV. This CDR3 has 12 amino acids. Trimming shortened V by 3 bases and J by 12 bases, and 14 bases separated the two germline ends. The CDR3 region has the DNA TGTGCCAGCAGCTTGGGTCCTGCCGAATCTTTCTTT. It translates to CASSLGPAESFF.

The chain links TRBV10-1 to TRBJ2-5; 8 bases line up with TRBD2. Germline CDR1 is WNHNN and CDR2 is SYGVQD (reference sequence). V was pared by 0 bases and J by 7 bases, with 1 base of the junction left unmatched. There are 13 residues in the CDR3. CDR3 sequence (DNA): TGCGCCAGCAGTGAGTCCGGGGGGGGGACCCAGTACTTC. It specifies CASSESGGGTQYF.

This clonotype was seen ten or more times. The chain employs TRBV5-1 and TRBJ1-6; TRBD1 aligns across 7 bases. The V gene's germline CDR1 is SGHRS and CDR2 YFSETQ. This CDR3 is built from 14 residues. Unmatched junction bases numbered 6, after V lost 4 bases and J lost 8 bases. The CDR3 loop reads CASSLRTGDSPLHF. DNA for the CDR3: TGCGCCAGCAGCCTCCGAACAGGGGATTCACCCCTCCACTTT.

There are a few counts of this clonotype. The chain is built from TRBV20-1 and TRBJ2-5; D uncertain. CDR3 length: 13 residues. Between the trimmed V and J ends, which lost 7 bases and 6 bases, there was a span of 18 bases. CDR1 is DFQATT and CDR2 is SNEGSKA in the germline V gene (reference sequence). This chain's CDR3 is CSENGPAAQTQYF. The CDR3 bases are TGCAGTGAAAACGGACCTGCCGCCCAGACCCAGTACTTC.

This clonotype has just a few counts. The chain carries TRBV7-3 and TRBJ2-7; 8 bases are shared with TRBD1. Germline values: CDR1 SGHTA, CDR2 FQGTGA. The CDR3 has 14 residues. V shed 5 bases and J 3 bases; nucleotides not matched to a gene: 6. As DNA, the CDR3 is TGTGCCAGCAGCCGGACAGGGACTGGCTACGAGCAGTACTTC. Translating it yields CASSRTGTGYEQYF. The entire variable domain, with the rest obtained from reference TRBV7-3 and TRBJ2-7, is as follows: GAGVSQTPSNKVTEKGKYVELRCDPISGHTALYWYRQSLGQGPEFLIYFQGTGAADDSGLPNDRFFAVRPEGSVSTLKIQRTERGDSAVYLCASSRTGTGYEQYFGPGTRLTVT.

Many counts were recorded for this clonotype. The chain recombines TRBV10-3 with TRBJ1-2, with a possible D match to TRBD1 (5 bases). The CDR3 sequence is 13 residues long. CDR1 is ENHRY and CDR2 is SYGVKD in the germline V gene. Trimming left V 6 bases short and J 4 bases short, with 12 bases between. CDR3 protein: CAISTMDIYGYTF. The CDR3 DNA follows: TGTGCCATCAGCACAATGGACATCTATGGCTACACCTTC.

The chain combines TRBV3-1 with TRBJ2-7; D perhaps matches TRBD2 (5 bases). The CDR3 has 13 amino acids. Germline assignment: CDR1 LGHDT and CDR2 YNNKEL (reference sequence). The V gene lost 4 bases and the J gene lost 7 bases, with 14 bases spanning the gap. CDR3 DNA sequence: TGTGCCAGCAGCCCCGCGGGCGGTGGGGAGCAGTACTTC. It is translated as CASSPAGGGEQYF.

The chain is built from TRBV20-1 and TRBJ2-5; TRBD2 matches 7 bases. The ends lost 7 bases at V and 4 bases at J; junction bases unmatched: 12. Germline V lookup: CDR1 DFQATT, CDR2 SNEGSKA (reference sequence). The CDR3 sequence is 14 residues long. CDR3 amino acids: CSGVPPREPETQYF. Written as DNA, the CDR3 is TGCAGTGGGGTCCCCCCGCGGGAGCCAGAGACCCAGTACTTC.

In this sample, this clonotype turned up many times. V gene TRBV2 combines with J gene TRBJ1-2; 10 nucleotides match TRBD1. The trim removed 7 bases at V and 8 bases at J, leaving 13 bases unmatched. Germline loops: CDR1 SNHLY, CDR2 FYNNEI. The CDR3 length is 15 residues. The CDR3 coding sequence is TGTGCCAGCAACCTAAGACAGGGGGCCTTGGAGGGCTACACCTTC. Translating it yields CASNLRQGALEGYTF.

The sample holds many counts of this clonotype. This chain connects TRBV28 to TRBJ1-1; unclear D gene. Germline loops: CDR1 MDHEN, CDR2 SYDVKM. Deletions cut 7 bases from V and 0 bases from J, with 15 bases between. This CDR3 is 15 amino acids long. CDR3 DNA: TGTGCCAGCATAGTCGGCAAGGGCGTGAACACTGAAGCTTTCTTT. Translating gives CASIVGKGVNTEAFF.

This clonotype has just a few counts. The chain is built from TRBV5-1 and TRBJ2-2; 7 nucleotides match TRBD2. This CDR3 has 18 amino acids. Trimming cost V 6 bases and J 0 bases; bases outside gene matches: 14. Germline V gene sequence: CDR1 SGHRS, CDR2 YFSETQ. CDR3 sequence reads: CASKLRSGGRANTGELFF. CDR3 nucleotides: TGCGCCAGCAAACTGAGATCTGGCGGGAGAGCGAACACCGGGGAGCTGTTTTTT.

In its sample, this clonotype was seen a few times. The gene calls are TRBV19 and TRBJ2-1; 10 bases align to TRBD2. The V and J ends lost 0 bases and 3 bases, in that order; junction bases with no gene match: 2. The germline V gene has CDR1 LNHDA and CDR2 SQIVND (reference sequence). This CDR3 contains 16 residues. The CDR3 spells CASSIELAGNYNEQFF. DNA of the CDR3: TGTGCCAGTAGTATAGAACTAGCGGGAAACTACAATGAGCAGTTCTTC.

In its sample, this clonotype was seen many times. The genes are TRBV29-1 and TRBJ1-1; D not certain. CDR3 length: 12 residues. Trimming stripped 6 bases from V and 4 bases from J, with 12 bases between. Germline V gene sequence: CDR1 SQVTM, CDR2 ANQGSEA. CDR3 in amino acids: CSVLTRVTEAFF. DNA of the CDR3: TGCAGCGTCCTGACAAGAGTCACTGAAGCTTTCTTT.

This clonotype showed up just a few times. The chain recombines TRBV5-1 with TRBJ2-2, with D hard to call. V shed 3 bases and J shed 0 bases, with 9 bases lying between them. The CDR3 runs to 15 residues. Per germline, CDR1 SGHRS and CDR2 YFSETQ. CDR3 sequence reads: CASSSLATNTGELFF. DNA of the CDR3: TGCGCCAGCAGCTCCCTGGCAACGAACACCGGGGAGCTGTTTTTT.